This T cell receptor beta chain is drawn from a study of T-cell reconstitution after alpha-beta-depleted transplantation in children. Study-wide results and limits: By about two months after transplant, alpha-beta T cells reportedly arose from several hundred graft clones that had expanded. Most T-cell counts and diversity one year after the transplant came from T cells that were newly produced.

V shed 5 bases and J 8 bases; nucleotides not matched to a gene: 15. CDR1 and CDR2 (germline): SEHNR, FQNEAQ (reference sequence). This CDR3 has 16 amino acids. Comments on this clonotype: No antigen is known for it.

For TCRbeta, the library was prepared with unique molecular identifiers. TCRdb called the PCR reads again in MiXCR, with one record for every CDR3 protein. The data contain fewer than 250,000 distinct CDR3 sequences, approximately 19% of them seen just once; the ten biggest clones take up about 45%. Specimen: PBMCs, mostly from graft donor cells, collected 360 days after TCRalphabeta/CD19-depleted stem cell transplant. The chain couples TRBV7-9 to TRBJ2-1, with TRBD2 identical over 7 bases. The TCR originated in a male patient aged 2-15 years who had a stem cell transplant for acute lymphoblastic leukemia, so the T cells may come from the graft donor. The CDR3 reads CASSPLGGAPEDEQFF. In DNA form, the CDR3 reads TGTGCCAGCAGCCCATTGGGAGGGGCCCCGGAGGATGAGCAGTTCTTC.